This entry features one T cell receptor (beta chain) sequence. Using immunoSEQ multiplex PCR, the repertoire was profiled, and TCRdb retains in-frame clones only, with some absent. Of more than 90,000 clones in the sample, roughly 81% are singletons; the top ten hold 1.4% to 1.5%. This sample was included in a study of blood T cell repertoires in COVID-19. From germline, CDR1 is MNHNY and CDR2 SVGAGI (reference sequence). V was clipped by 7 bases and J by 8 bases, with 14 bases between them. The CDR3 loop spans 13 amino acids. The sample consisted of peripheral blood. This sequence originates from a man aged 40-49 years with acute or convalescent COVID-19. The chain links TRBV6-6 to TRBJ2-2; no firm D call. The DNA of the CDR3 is TGTGCCAGCACCTCACCAATGGCTGGGGAGCTGTTTTTT. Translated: CASTSPMAGELFF.